This T cell receptor beta chain emerged from a study of blood T cell repertoires in COVID-19. Whole-study context: Sources were T cells, B-cell-depleted T cells, or PBMCs; the material itself was cDNA or gDNA.

The length of the CDR3 is 15 residues. Germline V gene sequence: CDR1 LGHNT, CDR2 FRNRAP. The V gene lost 7 bases and the J gene lost 6 bases, with 21 bases spanning the gap. As originally analysed: Amplification of reference gene primers was used by the study to estimate nucleated cell counts. Assay: immunoSEQ multiplex PCR; the TCRdb copy retains only in-frame clones and omits some. From that table come the V and J calls and clone size; the DNA was used to work out D and trimming. Altogether approximately 200,000 clones are present, 70% to 90% being singletons, with the ten largest covering 2.5% to 3.5%.

This TCR was sampled from a woman in her 30s with active or convalescent COVID-19. The chain has TRBV12-5 and TRBJ1-2; D not resolved. Specimen: peripheral blood. CDR3 DNA sequence: TGTGCTAGTGAACGGTCCCCCCGCAACAGTAATGGCTACACCTTC. This codes for CASERSPRNSNGYTF.